The present entry profiles one TCR beta chain with its context. The antigen is unknown. Primers for the PCR totalled 60 Vbeta and 13 Jbeta. The method was immunoSEQ multiplex PCR; TCRdb's version includes in-frame clones alone and lacks a portion of them. The repertoire holds roughly 230,000 clones, with roughly 81% as singletons. The source of the sample is a study of cytomegalovirus exposure and HLA in healthy donors. Study-wide context: An early data release held about 85 million unique TCRs from HLA-typed donors. Study-wide results and limits: As a later analysis showed, a missense DCLRE1C variant was linked to trimming of TCR beta V- and J-genes. The majority of TCR sequences were rare, yet some public TCRs appeared in many donors.

Trimming removed 2 bases at V and 4 bases at J, with 12 bases between. The CDR3 covers 14 residues. Looked up from germline, CDR1 is GTSNPN and CDR2 is SVGIG (reference sequence). The sample taken for sequencing was PBMCs. This rearrangement joins TRBV30 to TRBJ1-3, with a weak D call TRBD1 (6 bases). The receptor was derived from a girl aged 2 to 10 in good health and CMV-seronegative. CDR3 in amino acids: CAWSPGGTGNTIYF. CDR3 nucleotide sequence: TGTGCCTGGAGTCCGGGGGGCACAGGAAACACCATATATTTT. Variable domain in full (rest from reference TRBV30 and TRBJ1-3): SQTIHQWPATLVQPVGSPLSLECTVEGTSNPNLYWYRQAAGRGLQLLFYSVGIGQISSEVPQNLSASRPQDRQFILSSKKLLLSDSGFYLCAWSPGGTGNTIYFGEGSWLTVV.